This T cell receptor (beta chain) originates from a study of cytomegalovirus exposure and HLA in healthy donors. The PCR ran on 60 Vbeta and 13 Jbeta primers. Using immunoSEQ multiplex PCR, the repertoire was profiled, and TCRdb retains in-frame clones only, with some absent. Of 90,000 to 150,000 clones listed, 74% are singletons. Trimming cost V 4 bases and J 0 bases; bases outside gene matches: 8. CDR1 and CDR2 from the germline V gene are MDHEN and SYDVKM. CDR3 length equals 17 residues. Material: PBMCs. The clonotype was recovered from a human donor in good health. The chain employs TRBV28 and TRBJ1-5, with 8 bases identical to TRBD1. CDR3 nucleotide sequence: TGTGCCAGCAGTTCTCAGGGGGCGGGCTATAGCAATCAGCCCCAGCATTTT. The encoded protein is CASSSQGAGYSNQPQHF.